The 31 T cell receptor beta chains presented below share a single source sample, sequenced in a study of blood T cells in healthy people across ages. Alongside a J-beta primer mix, a sample-barcoded 5' primer served in a second PCR lasting about 7 to 11 cycles. TCRdb independently ran MiXCR on the 5' RACE reads; one entry per CDR3 protein. This table has 750,000 to 850,000 distinct CDR3 sequences, approximately 25% appearing once. Separately, the same data were catalogued under a study of T cells of mothers and their children.

The sequenced sample was blood. The source of these receptors is a boy between 10 and 17 years old in good health.

V is TRBV7-2 and J is TRBJ2-1, with TRBD2 as a possible D gene (5 bases). The CDR3 runs 12 residues. CDR1 is SGHTA and CDR2 is FQGNSA in the germline V gene. The V end lost 5 bases, the J end lost 9 bases, and 11 bases lay between the germline ends. CDR3 in amino acids: CASSPQTTEQFF. The CDR3 DNA reads TGTGCCAGCAGCCCCCAGACTACTGAGCAGTTCTTC.

The V call is TRBV6-5, the J call TRBJ1-1; D is uncertain. There are 12 residues in the CDR3. V lost 7 bases to trimming and J lost 6 bases, with 12 bases between them. Germline CDR1 reads MNHEY; CDR2 reads SVGAGI. The CDR3 loop reads CASTDGYAEAFF. The CDR3 DNA sequence: TGTGCCAGCACCGACGGTTACGCTGAAGCTTTCTTT.

This clonotype was picked up a small number of times. The chain employs TRBV7-2 and TRBJ2-4, with 9 nucleotides matching TRBD2. Losses at the gene ends were 1 base for V and 0 bases for J; bases not matched to a gene: 7. The CDR3 is 18 residues long. The V gene's germline CDR1 is SGHTA and CDR2 FQGNSA. The CDR3 DNA is TGTGCCAGCAGCTTAGGTCCTAGCGGGACCGTAGCCAAAAACATTCAGTACTTC. This sequence encodes CASSLGPSGTVAKNIQYF.

The chain links TRBV20-1 to TRBJ2-5, with D maybe TRBD2 (6 bases). V lost 0 bases, J lost 4 bases, and 18 bases lay in between. Germline values: CDR1 DFQATT, CDR2 SNEGSKA (reference sequence). This CDR3 has 16 residues. The CDR3 is CSARDGSSEPPETQYF. CDR3 sequence (DNA): TGCAGTGCTAGAGATGGCTCTAGCGAGCCCCCAGAGACCCAGTACTTC.

The gene calls are TRBV12-3 or TRBV12-4 and TRBJ2-5, with D perhaps matching TRBD2 (5 bases). With the DNA end fitting TRBJ2-1 better, the J assignment may be wrong. The CDR3 runs to 14 residues. Here the CDR3 reads CASSLAREGDEQFF. CDR3 bases: TGTGCCAGCAGTTTAGCCCGAGAGGGCGATGAGCAGTTCTTC.

With respect to this clonotype: This may come from a read error, since a much larger clone is one base off. The rearrangement uses TRBV5-1 and TRBJ2-5, with D unclear. V lost 6 bases, J lost 5 bases, and 11 bases lay in between. This CDR3 contains 12 residues. Germline CDR1 reads SGHRS; CDR2 reads YFSETQ. This CDR3 reads CASTGVSETQYF. CDR3 coding DNA: TGCGCCAGCACTGGCGTATCGGAGACCCAGTACTTC.

In this sample, this clonotype turned up a few times. J is TRBJ2-1 and V is TRBV7-3, with 9 bases lining up with TRBD1. With V trimmed by 6 bases and J by 6 bases, 9 bases remained unmatched. In germline, CDR1 is SGHTA, CDR2 FQGTGA. There are 15 residues in the CDR3. The CDR3 DNA is TGTGCCAGCAGTGCAGGGGACAGGGACGCCAATGAGCAGTTCTTC. This encodes CASSAGDRDANEQFF.

This clonotype appeared a few times. J is TRBJ1-6 and V is TRBV20-1; 7 nucleotides align to TRBD1. Looked up from germline, CDR1 is DFQATT and CDR2 is SNEGSKA (reference sequence). The ends lost 6 bases at V and 8 bases at J; junction bases unmatched: 13. The CDR3 spans 15 residues. This CDR3 is CSAPTGQFRDSPLHF. DNA of the CDR3: TGCAGTGCACCGACAGGGCAGTTCAGGGATTCACCCCTCCACTTT.

This clonotype was seen ten or more times. The chain has TRBV5-1 and TRBJ2-5, with 9 bases that match TRBD2. Unmatched junction bases numbered 2, after V lost 1 base and J lost 4 bases. Per the germline V gene, CDR1 is SGHRS and CDR2 is YFSETQ. The CDR3 has 14 amino acids. In DNA, the CDR3 is TGCGCCAGCAGCTTGACTAGCGGGTTAGAGACCCAGTACTTC. Its translation: CASSLTSGLETQYF.

Worth noting for this clonotype: An end of the junction does not agree with germline; a read error may underlie this. The CDR3 sequence is CASKLAGSTYTQYF. DNA for the CDR3: TGTGCCAGCAAGCTAGCGGGATCCACATATACGCAGTATTTT. The rearrangement uses TRBV27 and TRBJ2-3, with 9 positions matching TRBD2. Germline assignment: CDR1 MNHEY and CDR2 SMNVEV (reference sequence). This CDR3 is 14 amino acids long.

This chain links TRBV29-1 with TRBJ2-3; 7 bases are a match to TRBD1. V gave up 5 bases and J gave up 0 bases; unmatched junction bases: 8. This CDR3 contains 15 residues. CDR1 and CDR2 (germline): SQVTM, ANQGSEA. CDR3 DNA sequence: TGCAGCGTTACCGGGACAGCATCTAGCACAGATACGCAGTATTTT. Encoded protein: CSVTGTASSTDTQYF.

The rearrangement joins TRBV29-1 to TRBJ2-7; 8 bases map to TRBD1. Per the germline V gene, CDR1 is SQVTM and CDR2 is ANQGSEA. This CDR3 is 12 amino acids long. The ends lost 7 bases at V and 7 bases at J; junction bases unmatched: 9. CDR3 residues: CSGTGLGGEQYF. CDR3 bases: TGCAGCGGGACAGGGCTAGGAGGGGAGCAGTACTTC.

The chain employs TRBV20-1 and TRBJ2-1, with 9 bases aligning to TRBD2. Per germline, CDR1 DFQATT and CDR2 SNEGSKA (reference sequence). V was clipped by 3 bases and J by 3 bases; unmatched bases: 6. The CDR3 extends over 15 amino acids. CDR3 amino acids: CSASLAGAHYNEQFF. As DNA, the CDR3 is TGCAGTGCTAGTTTAGCGGGGGCCCACTACAATGAGCAGTTCTTC.

As to this clonotype: At one end the junction does not follow the germline gene, possibly because of a read error. As DNA, the CDR3 is TGTGCCAGCAGCTTAGAGGTTAACAATGAGCGGTTCTTC. Residues: CASSLEVNNERFF. The chain employs TRBV7-9 and TRBJ2-5, with a possible D match to TRBD2 (5 bases). CDR1 SEHNR and CDR2 FQNEAQ come from the germline V gene (reference sequence). The CDR3 consists of 13 residues.

This rearrangement joins TRBV7-9 to TRBJ1-1, with D possibly TRBD1 on 5 matching bases. The germline V and J ends were trimmed by 3 bases and 5 bases, with 7 bases remaining between them. CDR3 size: 12 residues. In germline, CDR1 is SEHNR, CDR2 FQNEAQ (reference sequence). DNA of the CDR3: TGTGCCAGCAGCTTGACAGCGACTGAAGCTTTCTTT. Protein product: CASSLTATEAFF.

This clonotype showed up just a few times. The rearrangement joins TRBV5-1 to TRBJ1-4; D gene ambiguous. With 5 bases removed from V and 3 bases from J, the gap between germline ends came to 17 bases. The CDR3 extends over 16 amino acids. Germline CDR1 is SGHRS and CDR2 is YFSETQ. In DNA, the CDR3 is TGCGCCAGCAGGCCCTCCGTGGCAGGAGCTAATGAAAAACTGTTTTTT. This translates into CASRPSVAGANEKLFF.

This clonotype showed up just once. This chain links TRBV7-9 with TRBJ1-1, with no clear D. From germline, CDR1 is SEHNR and CDR2 FQNEAQ (reference sequence). This CDR3 contains 13 residues. V gave up 5 bases and J gave up 6 bases, with 13 bases separating them. In DNA form, the CDR3 reads TGTGCCAGCAGCCCGGAAGTCGTATCTGAAGCTTTCTTT. This gives the protein CASSPEVVSEAFF.

This chain links TRBV6-5 with TRBJ2-4, with 7 bases fitting TRBD1. V gave up 5 bases and J gave up 5 bases; unmatched junction bases: 9. Germline V gives CDR1 MNHEY, CDR2 SVGAGI. CDR3 length equals 15 residues. The CDR3, as DNA: TGTGCCAGCAGTCGAAGACCAGGACAGGAAAACATTCAGTACTTC. This encodes CASSRRPGQENIQYF.

The chain is built from TRBV4-1 and TRBJ2-7; no reliable D call. The germline gives CDR1 MGHRA, CDR2 YSYEKL. The CDR3 covers 12 residues. The ends were cut back, 3 bases at V and 6 bases at J, with 9 bases in the middle. CDR3 DNA sequence: TGCGCCAGCAGCCATAGATCTACCGAGCAGTACTTC. Translation: CASSHRSTEQYF.

V and J are TRBV5-5 and TRBJ1-1; the D is unclear. The ends were cut back, 5 bases at V and 0 bases at J, with 14 bases in the middle. CDR3 length equals 15 residues. Germline lookup yields CDR1 SGHKS and CDR2 YYEKEE (reference sequence). The DNA of the CDR3 is TGTGCCAGCAGTAGGGAACTGGGGTTGAACACTGAAGCTTTCTTT. This translates into CASSRELGLNTEAFF.

The rearrangement links TRBV18 to TRBJ2-1, with 11 bases identical to TRBD1. From germline, CDR1 is KGHSH and CDR2 LQKENI. This CDR3 spans 15 amino acids. Trimming removed 0 bases from V and 7 bases from J; junction bases left unmatched: 2. CDR3 in DNA: TGTGCCAGCTCACCACCAGGACAGGGGGCAAATGAGCAGTTCTTC. It yields the protein CASSPPGQGANEQFF. Full variable domain (missing parts from reference TRBV18 and TRBJ2-1): NAGVMQNPRHLVRRRGQEARLRCSPMKGHSHVYWYRQLPEEGLKFMVYLQKENIIDESGMPKERFSAEFPKEGPSILRIQQVVRGDSAAYFCASSPPGQGANEQFFGPGTRLTVL.

This clonotype was recorded a few times. V and J are TRBV20-1 and TRBJ2-7; 8 bases agree with TRBD1. After removal of 2 bases from V and 11 bases from J, the junction contained 5 bases not matched to a gene. CDR3 length: 11 residues. The germline V gene encodes CDR1 DFQATT and CDR2 SNEGSKA (reference sequence). CDR3 sequence: CSARIQGQEYF. The CDR3 DNA reads as TGCAGTGCTAGAATTCAGGGACAGGAGTACTTC.

This clonotype was detected a few times. The J gene is TRBJ2-5, the V gene TRBV20-1; TRBD1 matches 9 bases. Losses at the gene ends were 1 base for V and 5 bases for J; bases not matched to a gene: 8. From germline, CDR1 is DFQATT and CDR2 SNEGSKA (reference sequence). CDR3 length equals 15 residues. The CDR3 nucleotides read TGCAGTGCTAGAGCCTCGGACAGGGGAGAGGAGACCCAGTACTTC. This sequence encodes CSARASDRGEETQYF.

The V and J genes are TRBV5-5 and TRBJ2-5, with D possibly matching TRBD1 (5 bases). With the DNA end fitting TRBJ2-1 better, the J assignment may be wrong. This CDR3 region has 15 residues. Germline-derived CDR1 and CDR2 are SGHKS and YYEKEE (reference sequence). The chain's CDR3 is CASSLDGHLSDEQFF. The CDR3 DNA sequence: TGTGCCAGCAGCTTGGACGGACACTTATCCGATGAGCAGTTCTTC.

This clonotype was recorded a few times. The chain uses TRBV27 and TRBJ1-5; 7 nucleotides match TRBD1. The CDR3 is 16 amino acids. The J segment lost 2 bases and the V segment lost 2 bases, leaving 6 bases of the junction unmatched. Germline lookup yields CDR1 MNHEY and CDR2 SMNVEV (reference sequence). Here the CDR3 reads CASSLGAGGGNQPQHF. The CDR3 coding sequence is TGTGCCAGCAGTTTAGGGGCAGGGGGAGGCAATCAGCCCCAGCATTTT.

This clonotype has only a few counts. The rearrangement uses TRBV10-3 and TRBJ1-1; 7 bases match TRBD1. CDR1 is ENHRY and CDR2 is SYGVKD in the germline V gene. The V gene end was trimmed by 3 bases and the J gene end by 1 base; junction bases not matched to a gene: 8. This CDR3 is 16 amino acids long. CDR3 sequence (DNA): TGTGCCATCAGTGATCCCGGACAGGTGAGGAACACTGAAGCTTTCTTT. As protein: CAISDPGQVRNTEAFF.

In its sample, this clonotype was seen a few times. V gene TRBV7-9 combines with J gene TRBJ2-5; the match to TRBD2 covers 11 bases. V gave up 5 bases and J gave up 2 bases; unmatched junction bases: 7. Germline V gene lookup returns CDR1 SEHNR and CDR2 FQNEAQ (reference sequence). The CDR3 sequence is 16 residues long. CDR3 amino acids: CASSKGLADPQETQYF. DNA for the CDR3: TGTGCCAGCAGCAAGGGACTAGCGGACCCACAAGAGACCCAGTACTTC.

This clonotype appeared a few times. J is TRBJ2-6 and V is TRBV4-3; no clear D gene. The CDR3 spans 18 residues. Germline V gene data show CDR1 as LGHNA and CDR2 as YSLEER. Trimming removed 0 bases from V and 0 bases from J, with 12 bases in between. CDR3 nucleotide sequence: TGCGCCAGCAGCCAAGATATGCCTTCCAGCTCTGGGGCCAACGTCCTGACTTTC. Its protein is CASSQDMPSSSGANVLTF.

CDR3 amino acids: CSAPPGVTYGYTF. The CDR3 nucleotides are TGCAGTGCCCCCCCAGGGGTCACCTATGGCTACACCTTC. The V gene is TRBV20-1, the J gene TRBJ1-2; a possible D gene is TRBD1 (6 bases). The CDR3 runs to 13 residues. The ends were cut back, 6 bases at V and 4 bases at J, with 15 bases in the middle. Germline CDR1 DFQATT, CDR2 SNEGSKA (reference sequence).

J is TRBJ2-3 and V is TRBV12-3 or TRBV12-4; D gene unclear. Trimming shortened V by 3 bases and J by 6 bases, and 10 bases separated the two germline ends. The CDR3 covers 13 residues. The CDR3 region has the DNA TGTGCCAGCAGTTTTGACTCTAGGGATACGCAGTATTTT. Residues: CASSFDSRDTQYF.

Many counts were recorded for this clonotype. The V call is TRBV28, the J call TRBJ1-5, with 7 bases aligning to TRBD1. This CDR3 comprises 14 residues. Germline V gene sequence: CDR1 MDHEN, CDR2 SYDVKM. V trimming: 6 bases; J trimming: 2 bases; junction bases outside the gene matches: 4. In nucleotides, the CDR3 is TGTGCCAGCAGCCAGGGGGGTGGCAATCAGCCCCAGCATTTT. Translation: CASSQGGGNQPQHF.